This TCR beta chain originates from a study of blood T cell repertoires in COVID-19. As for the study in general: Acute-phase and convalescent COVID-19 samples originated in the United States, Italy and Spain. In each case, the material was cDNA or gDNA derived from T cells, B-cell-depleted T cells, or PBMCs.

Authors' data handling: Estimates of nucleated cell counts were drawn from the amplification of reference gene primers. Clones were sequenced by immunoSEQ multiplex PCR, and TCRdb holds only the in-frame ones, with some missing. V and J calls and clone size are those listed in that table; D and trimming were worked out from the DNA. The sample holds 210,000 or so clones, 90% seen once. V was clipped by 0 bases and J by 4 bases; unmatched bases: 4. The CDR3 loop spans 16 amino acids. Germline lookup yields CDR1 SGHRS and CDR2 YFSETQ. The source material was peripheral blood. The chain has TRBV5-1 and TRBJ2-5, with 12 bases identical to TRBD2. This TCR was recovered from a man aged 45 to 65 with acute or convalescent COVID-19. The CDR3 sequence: CASSLEPSGGGETQYF. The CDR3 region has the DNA TGCGCCAGCAGCTTGGAACCTAGCGGGGGGGGAGAGACCCAGTACTTC.